One and the same sample provided the 28 T cell receptor beta chains below, sequenced in a study of siplizumab effects on memory and regulatory T cells. Sequencing was performed with immunoSEQ multiplex PCR; in TCRdb, only in-frame clones are kept and a portion is missing. This table holds about 9,900 clones, 40% found once. No antigens are known for them. The mixed lymphocyte reaction cells underwent coculture at 37°C for over 5 days. Sequencing was carried out using CFSE-low (dividing) CD4+ T cells sorted from an allogeneic mixed lymphocyte reaction. The source is a human donor in good health; the cells came from an allogeneic mixed lymphocyte reaction.

The chain joins TRBV11-2 to TRBJ2-5; TRBD2 matches 11 bases. CDR3 length equals 16 residues. Germline trimming cut 5 bases from V and 7 bases from J; bases unmatched to any gene: 12. Germline lookup yields CDR1 SGHAT and CDR2 FQNNGV. CDR3: CASSPRLAGTAGTQYF. DNA of the CDR3: TGTGCCAGCAGCCCAAGACTAGCGGGGACCGCCGGGACCCAGTACTTC. The whole variable domain, filled in from reference TRBV11-2 and TRBJ2-5, reads EAGVAQSPRYKIIEKRQSVAFWCNPISGHATLYWYQQILGQGPKLLIQFQNNGVVDDSQLPKDRFSAERLKGVDSTLKIQPAKLEDSAVYLCASSPRLAGTAGTQYFGPGTRLLVL.

The genes are TRBV5-4 and TRBJ1-5; D is unclear. Per the germline V gene, CDR1 is SGHNT and CDR2 is YYREEE (reference sequence). Between the trimmed V and J ends, which lost 0 bases and 2 bases, there was a span of 3 bases. This CDR3 has 13 amino acids. The CDR3 DNA reads as TGTGCCAGCAGCTTGGATGGCAATCAGCCCCAGCATTTT. This codes for CASSLDGNQPQHF.

The rearrangement uses TRBV29-1 and TRBJ2-3; 7 bases agree with TRBD1. Germline CDR1 is SQVTM and CDR2 is ANQGSEA. The CDR3 has 15 amino acids. V lost 7 bases and J lost 3; bases outside the gene matches: 13. The CDR3 nucleotides are TGCAGCGCCCGACAGGGCCGATGGGCAACAGATACGCAGTATTTT. Its translation is CSARQGRWATDTQYF.

This clone was observed a single time. This chain connects TRBV19 to TRBJ2-3; possibly TRBD1 for D (5 bases). Per germline, CDR1 LNHDA and CDR2 SQIVND (reference sequence). The CDR3 covers 14 residues. With 5 bases removed from V and 5 bases from J, the gap between germline ends came to 14 bases. In nucleotides, the CDR3 is TGTGCCAGTAGTCCAACAGGTCGAGGAGATACGCAGTATTTT. Translating it yields CASSPTGRGDTQYF.

The rearrangement uses TRBV2 and TRBJ2-4; TRBD2 might be the D (5 bases). CDR1 is SNHLY and CDR2 is FYNNEI in the germline V gene. The V gene lost 7 bases and the J gene lost 0 bases, with 10 bases spanning the gap. The CDR3 spans 14 residues. The chain's CDR3 is CASKLGVAKNIQYF. Here the CDR3 DNA reads TGTGCCAGCAAACTAGGTGTAGCCAAAAACATTCAGTACTTC.

There are a few counts of this clone. This chain connects TRBV11-3 to TRBJ2-5; possible D gene TRBD1, 6 bases. Germline V lookup: CDR1 SGHNT, CDR2 YENEEA. Trimming stripped 3 bases from V and 7 bases from J, with 12 bases between. This CDR3 has 13 residues. In DNA form, the CDR3 reads TGTGCCAGCAGCTTCCACAGGGATGGGACCCAGTACTTC. Protein: CASSFHRDGTQYF.

The genes are TRBV7-3 and TRBJ1-2; D may be TRBD1 (5 bases). Germline assignment: CDR1 SGHTA and CDR2 FQGTGA. With 4 bases removed from V and 6 bases from J, the gap between germline ends came to 12 bases. This CDR3 spans 13 amino acids. CDR3 DNA: TGTGCCAGCAGCTCCATTGCGGGGGATGGCTACACCTTC. Translating it yields CASSSIAGDGYTF.

This clone has only a few counts. The chain links TRBV11-2 to TRBJ1-2; D is undetermined. The CDR3 totals 14 residues. V was cut by 2 bases and J by 7 bases, with 14 bases left in between. CDR1 and CDR2 from the germline V gene are SGHAT and FQNNGV. CDR3 DNA sequence: TGTGCCAGCAGCTTAACGTCTACGGGTAGTGGCTACACCTTC. Protein: CASSLTSTGSGYTF.

There are a few counts of this clone. J is TRBJ2-7 and V is TRBV18; either TRBD1 or TRBD2 may fit D (6 bases each). The CDR3 extends over 15 amino acids. The V gene lost 4 bases and the J gene lost 2 bases, with 15 bases spanning the gap. Germline CDR1 is KGHSH and CDR2 is LQKENI. CDR3 residues: CASSHWGAMTYEQYF. As DNA, the CDR3 is TGTGCCAGCTCACATTGGGGGGCTATGACCTACGAGCAGTACTTC. The whole variable domain, remainder taken from reference TRBV18 and TRBJ2-7, is NAGVMQNPRHLVRRRGQEARLRCSPMKGHSHVYWYRQLPEEGLKFMVYLQKENIIDESGMPKERFSAEFPKEGPSILRIQQVVRGDSAAYFCASSHWGAMTYEQYFGPGTRLTVT.

This chain connects TRBV5-4 to TRBJ1-1; 9 nucleotides agree with TRBD1. The length of the CDR3 is 16 residues. The germline CDR1 and CDR2 sequences are SGHNT and YYREEE (reference sequence). V gave up 4 bases and J gave up 1 base; unmatched junction bases: 8. CDR3 coding DNA: TGTGCCAGCAGCAGGGGAGGGACAGGGAAGAACACTGAAGCTTTCTTT. Its protein is CASSRGGTGKNTEAFF.

In its sample, this clone is medium-sized (0.01 to 0.1%). The chain employs TRBV19 and TRBJ2-5, with D unclear. V lost 2 bases and J lost 2, with 6 bases in between. Germline V gene lookup returns CDR1 LNHDA and CDR2 SQIVND (reference sequence). CDR3 size: 13 residues. CDR3 loop: CASSIILQETQYF. The CDR3 DNA reads as TGTGCCAGTAGTATAATTCTGCAAGAGACCCAGTACTTC. Complete variable domain (other parts from reference TRBV19 and TRBJ2-5): DGGITQSPKYLFRKEGQNVTLSCEQNLNHDAMYWYRQDPGQGLRLIYYSQIVNDFQKGDIAEGYSVSREKKESFPLTVTSAQKNPTAFYLCASSIILQETQYFGPGTRLLVL.

The CDR3 loop reads CASSLLGGNTEAFF. The CDR3 bases are TGCGCCAGCAGCTTACTGGGGGGGAACACTGAAGCTTTCTTT. The chain joins TRBV5-1 to TRBJ1-1; possibly TRBD1 for D (5 bases). The CDR3 is 14 amino acids. Per the germline V gene, CDR1 is SGHRS and CDR2 is YFSETQ. V was pared by 2 bases and J by 1 base, with 9 bases between.

This sequence joins TRBV19 and TRBJ1-1; the D gene is possibly TRBD1 (6 bases). V lost 6 bases and J 1 base, leaving 9 bases between the germline ends. The germline V gene encodes CDR1 LNHDA and CDR2 SQIVND (reference sequence). The CDR3 is 13 amino acids. CDR3 nucleotide sequence: TGTGCCAGTAGCCGGACAGCGAACACTGAAGCTTTCTTT. Translated: CASSRTANTEAFF.

This clone is medium-sized by share. The chain joins TRBV19 to TRBJ2-3, with 9 bases that match TRBD2. Germline V lookup: CDR1 LNHDA, CDR2 SQIVND (reference sequence). The CDR3 loop spans 16 amino acids. Losses at the gene ends were 1 base for V and 1 base for J; bases not matched to a gene: 3. CDR3 sequence reads: CASSIGGLAGTDTQYF. CDR3 bases: TGTGCCAGTAGTATAGGGGGACTAGCAGGCACAGATACGCAGTATTTT.

The V gene is TRBV5-1, the J gene TRBJ2-1; D is undetermined. Germline assignment: CDR1 SGHRS and CDR2 YFSETQ. V was clipped by 2 bases and J by 8 bases, with 17 bases between them. This CDR3 has 15 amino acids. Written as DNA, the CDR3 is TGCGCCAGCAGCTTCATATCAGGAGAGTGGGATGAGCAGTTCTTC. It encodes CASSFISGEWDEQFF.

The chain couples TRBV4-2 to TRBJ2-3, with 7 bases lining up with TRBD2. From germline, CDR1 is LGHNA and CDR2 YNFKEQ. Trimming at V came to 4 bases and at J to 0 bases, leaving 16 bases not matched to a gene. The CDR3 loop spans 19 amino acids. The CDR3 bases are TGTGCCAGCAGCCCCGGGGGGAGACGCCCGTTTACAAGCACAGATACGCAGTATTTT. This translates into CASSPGGRRPFTSTDTQYF.

This clone has a handful of counts. The chain has TRBV11-2 and TRBJ1-1; D is uncertain. The CDR3 length is 16 residues. The germline V gene has CDR1 SGHAT and CDR2 FQNNGV. V lost 5 bases, J lost 0 bases, and 16 bases lay in between. The DNA of the CDR3 is TGTGCCAGCAGCCCCCGGGAGTTCACCATGAACACTGAAGCTTTCTTT. This codes for CASSPREFTMNTEAFF.

CDR3 region: CASSWGTMNTEAFF. As DNA, the CDR3 is TGTGCCAGTAGTTGGGGGACCATGAACACTGAAGCTTTCTTT. The chain is built from TRBV19 and TRBJ1-1, with D perhaps matching TRBD1 (5 bases). V was shortened by 5 bases and J by 0 bases, with 10 bases between the two germline ends. Germline assignment: CDR1 LNHDA and CDR2 SQIVND (reference sequence). The CDR3 runs to 14 residues. Supplemented by reference TRBV19 and TRBJ1-1, the full variable domain reads DGGITQSPKYLFRKEGQNVTLSCEQNLNHDAMYWYRQDPGQGLRLIYYSQIVNDFQKGDIAEGYSVSREKKESFPLTVTSAQKNPTAFYLCASSWGTMNTEAFFGQGTRLTVV.

J is TRBJ1-1 and V is TRBV30; perhaps TRBD1 as D (5 bases). Between the trimmed V and J ends, which lost 5 bases and 4 bases, there was a span of 14 bases. This CDR3 region has 13 residues. Germline V CDR1 and CDR2: GTSNPN, SVGIG (reference sequence). CDR3 in amino acids: CAWVSTGPTEAFF. CDR3 coding DNA: TGTGCCTGGGTTTCTACAGGACCCACTGAAGCTTTCTTT. Together with reference TRBV30 and TRBJ1-1, the CDR3 gives the full variable domain: SQTIHQWPATLVQPVGSPLSLECTVEGTSNPNLYWYRQAAGRGLQLLFYSVGIGQISSEVPQNLSASRPQDRQFILSSKKLLLSDSGFYLCAWVSTGPTEAFFGQGTRLTVV.

The chain employs TRBV6-1 and TRBJ2-7; no definite D call. Looked up from germline, CDR1 is MNHNS and CDR2 is SASEGT. The CDR3 is 13 residues long. Trimming removed 2 bases at V and 3 bases at J, with 8 bases between. In DNA, the CDR3 is TGTGCCAGCAGTGAAACCAGAATCTACGAGCAGTACTTC. Protein sequence: CASSETRIYEQYF.

This clone was seen a single time. The chain joins TRBV6-5 to TRBJ1-1, with 11 bases that match TRBD1. CDR3 length equals 14 residues. With 6 bases clipped from V and 4 bases from J, the junction kept 4 bases outside the gene matches. From germline, CDR1 is MNHEY and CDR2 SVGAGI. Here the CDR3 reads CASRGQGAVTEAFF. The CDR3 DNA reads as TGTGCCAGCAGAGGACAGGGGGCAGTCACTGAAGCTTTCTTT.

This clone was seen only a few times. J is TRBJ1-5 and V is TRBV19; perhaps TRBD1 as D (6 bases). The germline V gene has CDR1 LNHDA and CDR2 SQIVND (reference sequence). The germline V and J ends were trimmed by 2 bases and 6 bases, with 11 bases remaining between them. This CDR3 comprises 14 residues. The CDR3 bases are TGTGCCAGTAGTATACGGGCAGGGGCTCAGCCCCAGCATTTT. Translation gives CASSIRAGAQPQHF.

This chain uses TRBV5-5 with TRBJ1-4; D may be TRBD1 (5 bases). V lost 4 bases and J 0 bases, leaving 25 bases between the germline ends. Looked up from germline, CDR1 is SGHKS and CDR2 is YYEKEE (reference sequence). The CDR3 consists of 20 residues. The CDR3 sequence is CASSLDRGARTVPTNEKLFF. In DNA, the CDR3 is TGTGCCAGCAGCCTAGATCGAGGGGCTAGGACGGTGCCAACTAATGAAAAACTGTTTTTT.

This chain links TRBV5-8 with TRBJ2-3, with D perhaps matching TRBD2 (5 bases). This CDR3 region has 10 residues. Germline lookup yields CDR1 SGHTS and CDR2 YDEGEE. The CDR3 is CATRGNTQYF. The CDR3 nucleotides are TGTGCAACTCGGGGTAATACGCAGTATTTT.

Only one count was recorded for this clone. The gene calls are TRBV5-1 and TRBJ2-7; 12 positions agree with TRBD2. From germline, CDR1 is SGHRS and CDR2 YFSETQ. This CDR3 is built from 16 residues. V lost 4 bases to trimming and J lost 2 bases; unmatched junction nucleotides: 7. In nucleotides, the CDR3 is TGCGCCAGCAGCCCGCTGGCTAGCGGGAGGGCCTACGAGCAGTACTTC. Translating it yields CASSPLASGRAYEQYF. The full variable domain, in which reference TRBV5-1 and TRBJ2-7 provide the parts outside the CDR3, is KAGVTQTPRYLIKTRGQQVTLSCSPISGHRSVSWYQQTPGQGLQFLFEYFSETQRNKGNFPGRFSGRQFSNSRSEMNVSTLELGDSALYLCASSPLASGRAYEQYFGPGTRLTVT.

The chain couples TRBV6-1 to TRBJ2-5; weak D call: TRBD1 (5 bases). Germline values: CDR1 MNHNS, CDR2 SASEGT. The CDR3 totals 13 residues. Trimming removed 8 bases from V and 4 bases from J, with 14 bases in between. The CDR3 here is CASGWGPSETQYF. In nucleotides, the CDR3 is TGTGCCAGCGGGTGGGGCCCCTCAGAGACCCAGTACTTC.

This chain links TRBV7-2 with TRBJ1-1, with no clear D. Germline V gene lookup returns CDR1 SGHTA and CDR2 FQGNSA. This CDR3 comprises 13 residues. V was shortened by 3 bases and J by 1 base, with 6 bases between the two germline ends. CDR3 sequence: CASSLAENTEAFF. The CDR3 bases are TGTGCCAGCAGCTTGGCCGAGAACACTGAAGCTTTCTTT.

This clone was counted between two and nine times. V usage is TRBV7-2 and J usage is TRBJ2-3; 8 bases agree with TRBD1. This CDR3 is built from 16 residues. The V and J ends lost 3 bases and 6 bases, in that order; junction bases with no gene match: 11. Germline assignment: CDR1 SGHTA and CDR2 FQGNSA. CDR3 DNA sequence: TGTGCCAGCAGCTTGGTGGGACAGGCTGGTATGGATACGCAGTATTTT. This codes for CASSLVGQAGMDTQYF.